These T cell receptor beta chains were read from a single sample in a study of CD8 T cells in Susac syndrome. TCRdb reanalysed the immunoSEQ multiplex PCR reads using MiXCR and keeps one entry per CDR3 protein. The data contain around 230,000 distinct CDR3 sequences, roughly 96% of them singletons. The sequenced sample consisted of CD4+ T cells from PBMCs. These TCRs come from a human donor with multiple sclerosis. CDR3s include the opening cysteine and the closing phenylalanine or tryptophan. A D gene is named only where the DNA matches it firmly. Clone size is shown for a subset of rows, as once, few, many or a class of expanded clone.

j_call v_call d_call cdr3_length clone_size cdr3_aa cdr3_nt
TRBJ1-5 TRBV20-1 NA 12 NA CSARQSNQPQHF TGCAGTGCTCGTCAGAGCAATCAGCCCCAGCATTTT
TRBJ2-1 TRBV30 TRBD2 13 NA CAWSSTGGDKEFF TGTGCCTGGAGCTCAACGGGGGGAGACAAGGAGTTCTTC
TRBJ1-3 TRBV27 NA 13 NA CASGESAGNTIYF TGTGCCAGCGGAGAATCTGCTGGAAACACCATATATTTT
TRBJ2-5 TRBV7-2 TRBD1 17 NA CASSFIQGQGRQETQYF TGTGCCAGCAGCTTTATTCAGGGACAGGGGAGGCAAGAGACCCAGTACTTC
TRBJ2-1 TRBV15 NA 18 NA CATSRDLGGQGAFNEQFF TGTGCCACCAGCAGAGATCTGGGGGGGCAGGGGGCGTTCAATGAGCAGTTCTTC
TRBJ1-1 TRBV29-1 TRBD1 14 NA CSGGQGSMNTEAFF TGCAGCGGGGGACAGGGTTCGATGAACACTGAAGCTTTCTTT
TRBJ2-7 TRBV29-1 TRBD1 14 NA CSVHGDRGPGEQYF TGCAGCGTCCACGGGGACAGGGGGCCCGGGGAGCAGTACTTC
TRBJ1-5 TRBV20-1 NA 16 NA CSARSTTPTSNQPQHF TGCAGTGCTAGGTCCACGACCCCAACAAGTAATCAGCCCCAGCATTTT
TRBJ2-4 TRBV11-2 NA 16 NA CASSSPGRIGKNIQYF TGTGCCAGCAGCTCACCGGGACGCATTGGCAAAAACATTCAGTACTTC
TRBJ2-2 TRBV29-1 NA 12 NA CSVRWQYGELFF TGCAGCGTTAGGTGGCAATACGGGGAGCTGTTTTTT
TRBJ1-2 TRBV29-1 TRBD1 15 once CSVEDVTGGNYGYTF TGCAGCGTTGAAGATGTGACAGGGGGGAACTATGGCTACACCTTC
TRBJ1-2 TRBV7-9 NA 15 NA CASSFGNRENYGYTF TGTGCCAGCAGCTTTGGTAACAGGGAGAACTATGGCTACACCTTC
TRBJ1-3 TRBV20-1 NA 14 NA CSAKVVASGNTIYF TGCAGTGCTAAGGTGGTAGCGTCTGGAAACACCATATATTTT
TRBJ2-7 TRBV20-1 NA 13 NA CTVSTLGVDEQYF TGCACCGTATCGACGTTAGGGGTGGACGAGCAGTACTTC
TRBJ2-1 TRBV15 NA 19 NA CATSRDGLAAWWSANEQFF TGTGCCACCAGCAGAGATGGTCTAGCCGCTTGGTGGTCCGCCAATGAGCAGTTCTTC
TRBJ1-6 TRBV7-2 NA 14 NA CASSATGVGSPLHF TGTGCCAGCAGCGCGACAGGTGTGGGCTCACCCCTCCACTTT
TRBJ2-1 TRBV19 NA 15 NA CASNPEGVADNEQFF TGTGCCAGTAACCCGGAGGGGGTGGCGGACAATGAGCAGTTCTTC
TRBJ2-7 TRBV29-1 TRBD2 16 NA CSVGVLAGRQTGEQYF TGCAGCGTTGGAGTCCTAGCGGGACGCCAAACGGGGGAGCAGTACTTC
TRBJ1-1 TRBV25-1 NA 16 NA CASSVLVAGFGAEAFF TGTGCCAGCAGTGTCTTAGTAGCAGGTTTTGGGGCTGAAGCTTTCTTT
TRBJ1-1 TRBV7-2 TRBD1 14 NA CASSSTGTNTEAFF TGTGCCAGCAGCTCGACAGGGACTAACACTGAAGCTTTCTTT
TRBJ2-5 TRBV7-2 TRBD2 12 NA CASTGGVETQYF TGTGCCAGCACGGGGGGGGTGGAGACCCAGTACTTC
TRBJ2-1 TRBV20-1 TRBD2 14 NA CSASGGNYANEQFF TGCAGTGCTAGCGGGGGGAATTACGCGAATGAGCAGTTCTTC
TRBJ1-1 TRBV12-3/TRBV12-4 NA 14 NA CASSPRPANTEAFF TGTGCCAGCAGTCCCCGGCCGGCGAACACTGAAGCTTTCTTT
TRBJ2-7 TRBV27 TRBD1 15 NA CASSPRDRGSAGQYF TGTGCCAGCAGCCCCCGGGACAGGGGTTCGGCTGGGCAGTACTTC
TRBJ2-3 TRBV30 NA 15 NA CAWTPTGLSTDTQYF TGTGCCTGGACCCCGACAGGATTGAGCACAGATACGCAGTATTTT
TRBJ1-2 TRBV20-1 NA 14 NA CSASTGGRRNGYTF TGCAGTGCTAGCACTGGGGGCCGGAGGAATGGCTACACCTTC
TRBJ1-4 TRBV30 NA 12 NA CAWSPREEKLFF TGTGCCTGGAGCCCCAGGGAGGAAAAACTGTTTTTT
TRBJ2-7 TRBV11-2 NA 13 NA CASSSDSFGEQYF TGTGCCAGCAGCTCCGACAGTTTTGGCGAGCAGTACTTC
TRBJ2-2 TRBV30 NA 13 NA CAWSVRNTGELFF TGTGCCTGGAGTGTACGGAACACCGGGGAGCTGTTTTTT
TRBJ2-5 TRBV5-4 TRBD2 16 NA CASSSRTSDAGETQYF TGTGCCAGCAGCAGTCGCACTAGCGATGCTGGGGAGACCCAGTACTTC
TRBJ2-1 TRBV7-2 NA 11 NA CASSISSEQFF TGTGCCAGCAGCATCAGCAGTGAGCAGTTCTTC
TRBJ1-6 TRBV14 NA 14 once CASSLYPNNSPLHF TGTGCCAGCAGCCTCTACCCGAATAATTCACCCCTCCACTTT
TRBJ2-3 TRBV29-1 NA 15 NA CSVRAGMGFTDTQYF TGCAGCGTTCGCGCAGGGATGGGATTCACAGATACGCAGTATTTT
TRBJ1-5 TRBV2 NA 15 NA CASSAKVIGNQPQHF TGTGCCAGCAGTGCTAAGGTGATCGGCAATCAGCCCCAGCATTTT
TRBJ2-3 TRBV5-1 TRBD2 15 NA CASSLASGVTDTQYF TGCGCCAGCAGCTTGGCTAGCGGGGTCACAGATACGCAGTATTTT
TRBJ2-6 TRBV25-1 TRBD1 18 NA CASSGSQGLRSGANVLTF TGTGCCAGCAGTGGGTCACAGGGGCTGAGGTCTGGGGCCAACGTCCTGACTTTC
TRBJ1-5 TRBV7-9 NA 16 NA CASSSFSGGVDQPQHF TGTGCCAGCAGCTCCTTCTCAGGAGGGGTCGATCAGCCCCAGCATTTT
TRBJ2-1 TRBV28 NA 15 NA CASRLGTEPYNEQFF TGTGCCAGCAGACTCGGGACCGAACCCTACAATGAGCAGTTCTTC
TRBJ2-1 TRBV20-1 TRBD2 13 NA CSALTSGLDEQFF TGCAGTGCTCTAACTAGCGGGCTTGATGAGCAGTTCTTC
TRBJ2-2 TRBV30 NA 14 NA CACMNGGNTGELFF TGTGCCTGCATGAATGGGGGGAACACCGGGGAGCTGTTTTTT
TRBJ2-3 TRBV7-3 NA 16 NA CASSPQSALGTDTQYF TGTGCCAGCAGCCCACAGTCAGCTTTGGGCACAGATACGCAGTATTTT
TRBJ1-2 TRBV29-1 NA 12 NA CSAPGSGYGYTF TGCAGCGCCCCCGGCAGTGGATATGGCTACACCTTC
TRBJ1-6 TRBV2 NA 14 once CASSGTDYNSPLHF TGTGCCAGCAGTGGGACAGACTATAATTCACCCCTCCACTTT
TRBJ2-2 TRBV20-1 NA 17 once CSARDWARTPDTGELFF TGCAGTGCTAGAGATTGGGCCCGGACTCCCGACACCGGGGAGCTGTTTTTT
TRBJ2-7 TRBV6-2/TRBV6-3 NA 12 few CASRGDSYEQYF TGTGCCAGCAGGGGCGACTCCTACGAGCAGTACTTC
TRBJ1-1 TRBV25-1 NA 13 NA CASTQKGNTEAFF TGTGCCAGCACCCAAAAAGGGAACACTGAAGCTTTCTTT
TRBJ1-1 TRBV6-4 NA 14 NA CASSPSAGSTEAFF TGTGCCAGCAGCCCCTCGGCCGGGAGCACTGAAGCTTTCTTT
TRBJ1-1 TRBV2 TRBD1 13 NA CASRDVGQGGTFF TGTGCCAGCAGGGACGTAGGACAGGGTGGAACTTTCTTT
TRBJ2-2 TRBV5-1 TRBD1 15 once CASSSTGMGTGELFF TGCGCCAGCAGCTCGACAGGGATGGGCACCGGGGAGCTGTTTTTT
TRBJ2-1 TRBV15 NA 13 NA CATSKALSNEQFF TGTGCCACCAGCAAGGCACTGAGCAATGAGCAGTTCTTC
TRBJ2-3 TRBV30 TRBD2 14 NA CAWSGLAITDTQYF TGTGCCTGGAGTGGACTAGCGATCACAGATACGCAGTATTTT
TRBJ1-5 TRBV12-3/TRBV12-4 TRBD1 21 NA CASSLLLRFRTGQRRDQPQHF TGTGCCAGCAGTTTATTATTGAGGTTCCGGACAGGGCAAAGGAGGGATCAGCCCCAGCATTTT
TRBJ1-2 TRBV20-1 NA 13 NA CSAAPRTGYGYTF TGCAGTGCTGCCCCCCGGACGGGCTATGGCTACACCTTC
TRBJ2-7 TRBV18 NA 14 NA CASSPLRTDPPRDF TGTGCCAGCTCACCACTAAGGACAGATCCGCCGCGGGACTTC
TRBJ2-1 TRBV15 NA 17 NA CATSKSRGSISYNEQFF TGTGCCACCAGCAAAAGTCGAGGGAGTATCTCCTACAATGAGCAGTTCTTC